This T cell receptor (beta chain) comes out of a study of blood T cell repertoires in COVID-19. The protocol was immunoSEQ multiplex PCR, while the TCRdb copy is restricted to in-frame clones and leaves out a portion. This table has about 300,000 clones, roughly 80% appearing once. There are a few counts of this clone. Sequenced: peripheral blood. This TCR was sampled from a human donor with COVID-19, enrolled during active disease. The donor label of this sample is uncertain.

DNA of the CDR3: TGTGCCAGCAGCCCTCCGGGGGACCAGGGGGCGAATGGCTACACCTTC. Protein sequence: CASSPPGDQGANGYTF. The chain couples TRBV28 to TRBJ1-2, with TRBD1 identical over 8 bases. The length of the CDR3 is 16 residues. The V gene's germline CDR1 is MDHEN and CDR2 SYDVKM. Germline trimming cut 6 bases from V and 6 bases from J; bases unmatched to any gene: 15.